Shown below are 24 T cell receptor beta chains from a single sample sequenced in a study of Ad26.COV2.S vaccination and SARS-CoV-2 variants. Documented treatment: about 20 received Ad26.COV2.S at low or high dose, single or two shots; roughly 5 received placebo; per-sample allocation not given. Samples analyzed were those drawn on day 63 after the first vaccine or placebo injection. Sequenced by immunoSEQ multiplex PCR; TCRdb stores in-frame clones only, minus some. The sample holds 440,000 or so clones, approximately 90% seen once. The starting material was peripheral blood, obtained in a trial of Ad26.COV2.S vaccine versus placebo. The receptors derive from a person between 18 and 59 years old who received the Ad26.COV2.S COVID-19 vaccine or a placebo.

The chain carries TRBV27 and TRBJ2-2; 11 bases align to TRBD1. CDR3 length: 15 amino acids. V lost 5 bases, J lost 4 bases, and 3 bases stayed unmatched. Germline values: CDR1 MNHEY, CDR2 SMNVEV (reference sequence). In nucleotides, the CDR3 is TGTGCCAGCAGTCTCGGGACAGGGGGCACCGGGGAGCTGTTTTTT. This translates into CASSLGTGGTGELFF.

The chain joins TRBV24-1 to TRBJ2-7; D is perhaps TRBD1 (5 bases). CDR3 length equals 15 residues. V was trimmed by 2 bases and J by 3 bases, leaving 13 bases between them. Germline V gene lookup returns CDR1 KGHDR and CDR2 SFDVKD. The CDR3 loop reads CATSDSARVGYEQYF. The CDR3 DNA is TGTGCCACCAGTGATTCGGCCAGGGTAGGCTACGAGCAGTACTTC.

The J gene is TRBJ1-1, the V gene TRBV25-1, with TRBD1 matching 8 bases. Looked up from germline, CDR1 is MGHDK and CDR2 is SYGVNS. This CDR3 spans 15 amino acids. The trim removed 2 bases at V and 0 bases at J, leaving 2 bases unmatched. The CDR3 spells CASSEDRGVNTEAFF. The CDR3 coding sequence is TGTGCCAGCAGTGAAGACAGGGGAGTGAACACTGAAGCTTTCTTT. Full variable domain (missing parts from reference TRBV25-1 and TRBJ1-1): EADIYQTPRYLVIGTGKKITLECSQTMGHDKMYWYQQDPGMELHLIHYSYGVNSTEKGDLSSESTVSRIRTEHFPLTLESARPSHTSQYLCASSEDRGVNTEAFFGQGTRLTVV.

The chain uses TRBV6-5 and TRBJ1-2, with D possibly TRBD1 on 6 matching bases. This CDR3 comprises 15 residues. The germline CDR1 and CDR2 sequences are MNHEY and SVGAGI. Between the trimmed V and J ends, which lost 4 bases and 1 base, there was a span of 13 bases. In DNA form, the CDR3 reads TGTGCCAGCAGTTCAGGCGCACAGGGTAACTATGGCTACACCTTC. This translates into CASSSGAQGNYGYTF.

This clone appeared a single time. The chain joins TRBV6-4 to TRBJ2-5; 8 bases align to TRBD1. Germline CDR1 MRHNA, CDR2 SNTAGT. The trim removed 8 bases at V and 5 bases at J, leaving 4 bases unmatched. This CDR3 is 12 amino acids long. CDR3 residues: CASHRGAETQYF. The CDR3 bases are TGTGCCAGCCACAGGGGGGCGGAGACCCAGTACTTC.

For the CDR3, the DNA is TGTGCCAGCAGCCAAGATCGGAACACCATATATTTT. Translating it yields CASSQDRNTIYF. The chain is built from TRBV4-2 and TRBJ1-3; no reliable D call. This CDR3 contains 12 residues. Trimming shortened V by 0 bases and J by 7 bases, and 4 bases separated the two germline ends. Germline CDR1 LGHNA, CDR2 YNFKEQ.

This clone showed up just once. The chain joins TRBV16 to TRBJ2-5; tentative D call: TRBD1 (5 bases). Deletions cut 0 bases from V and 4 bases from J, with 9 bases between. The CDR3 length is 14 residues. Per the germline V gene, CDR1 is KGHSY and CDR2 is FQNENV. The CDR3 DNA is TGTGCCAGCAGCCAATCCCGCAGGGCAGAGACCCAGTACTTC. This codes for CASSQSRRAETQYF.

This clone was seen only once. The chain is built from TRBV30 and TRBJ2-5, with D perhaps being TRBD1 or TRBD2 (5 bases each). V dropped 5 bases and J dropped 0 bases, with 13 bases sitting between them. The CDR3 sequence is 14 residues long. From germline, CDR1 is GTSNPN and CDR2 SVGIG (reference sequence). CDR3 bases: TGTGCCTGGTCCGTTGGGGGAGACCAAGAGACCCAGTACTTC. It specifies CAWSVGGDQETQYF.

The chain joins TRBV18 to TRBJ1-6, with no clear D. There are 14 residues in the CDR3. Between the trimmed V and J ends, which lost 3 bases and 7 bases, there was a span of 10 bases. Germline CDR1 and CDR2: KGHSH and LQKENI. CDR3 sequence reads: CASSPIGLNSPLHF. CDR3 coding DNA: TGTGCCAGCTCACCGATCGGGCTCAATTCACCCCTCCACTTT.

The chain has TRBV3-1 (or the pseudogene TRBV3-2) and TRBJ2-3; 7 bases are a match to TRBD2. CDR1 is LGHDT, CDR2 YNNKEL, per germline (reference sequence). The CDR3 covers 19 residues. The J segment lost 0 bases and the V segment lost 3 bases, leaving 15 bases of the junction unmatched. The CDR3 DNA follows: TGTGCCAGCAGCCATATAACCCATCGGACTAGTGCTAGCACAGATACGCAGTATTTT. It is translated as CASSHITHRTSASTDTQYF.

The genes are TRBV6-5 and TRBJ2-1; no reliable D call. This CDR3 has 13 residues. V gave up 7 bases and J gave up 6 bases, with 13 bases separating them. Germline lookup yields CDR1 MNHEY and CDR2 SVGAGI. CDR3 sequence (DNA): TGTGCCAGCATAAGGGCAGCAGGCAATGAGCAGTTCTTC. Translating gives CASIRAAGNEQFF.

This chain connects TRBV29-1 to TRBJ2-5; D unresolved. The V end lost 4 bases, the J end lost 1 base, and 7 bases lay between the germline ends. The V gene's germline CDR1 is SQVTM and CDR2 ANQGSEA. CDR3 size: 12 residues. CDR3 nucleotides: TGCAGCGTTGTTGGGTCCCAAGAGACCCAGTACTTC. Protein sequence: CSVVGSQETQYF.

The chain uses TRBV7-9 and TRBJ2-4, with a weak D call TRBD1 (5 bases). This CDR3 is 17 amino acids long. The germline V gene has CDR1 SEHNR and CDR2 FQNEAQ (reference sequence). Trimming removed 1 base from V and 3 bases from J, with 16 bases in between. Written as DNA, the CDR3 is TGTGCCAGCAGCTTAGTAGGGGTAAGAGACGGCAAAAACATTCAGTACTTC. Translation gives CASSLVGVRDGKNIQYF.

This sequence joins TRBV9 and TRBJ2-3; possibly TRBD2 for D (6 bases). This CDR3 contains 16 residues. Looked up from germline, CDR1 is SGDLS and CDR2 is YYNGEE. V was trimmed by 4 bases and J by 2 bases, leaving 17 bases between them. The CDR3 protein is CASSQAGLASTDTQYF. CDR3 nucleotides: TGTGCCAGCAGCCAGGCGGGACTGGCCTCCACAGATACGCAGTATTTT. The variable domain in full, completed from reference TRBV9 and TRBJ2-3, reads DSGVTQTPKHLITATGQRVTLRCSPRSGDLSVYWYQQSLDQGLQFLIQYYNGEERAKGNILERFSAQQFPDLHSELNLSSLELGDSALYFCASSQAGLASTDTQYFGPGTRLTVL.

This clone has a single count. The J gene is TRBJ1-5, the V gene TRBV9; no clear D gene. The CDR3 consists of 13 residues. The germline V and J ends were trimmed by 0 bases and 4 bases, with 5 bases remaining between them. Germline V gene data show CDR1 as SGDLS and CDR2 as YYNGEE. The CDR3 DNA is TGTGCCAGCAGCGTAGACACTAATCAGCCCCAGCATTTT. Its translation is CASSVDTNQPQHF.

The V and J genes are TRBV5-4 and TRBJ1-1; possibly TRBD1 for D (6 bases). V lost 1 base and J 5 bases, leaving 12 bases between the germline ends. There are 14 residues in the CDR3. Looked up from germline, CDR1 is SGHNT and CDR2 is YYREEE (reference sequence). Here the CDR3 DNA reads TGTGCCAGCAGCTTGATGGGGGCGCATACTGAAGCTTTCTTT. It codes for CASSLMGAHTEAFF. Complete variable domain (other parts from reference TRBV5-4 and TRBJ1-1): ETGVTQSPTHLIKTRGQQVTLRCSSQSGHNTVSWYQQALGQGPQFIFQYYREEENGRGNFPPRFSGLQFPNYSSELNVNALELDDSALYLCASSLMGAHTEAFFGQGTRLTVV.

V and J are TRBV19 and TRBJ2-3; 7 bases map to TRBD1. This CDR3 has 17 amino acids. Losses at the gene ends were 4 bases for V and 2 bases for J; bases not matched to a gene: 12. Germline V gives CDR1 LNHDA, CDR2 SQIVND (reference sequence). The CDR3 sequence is CASSNQQGRLTTDTQYF. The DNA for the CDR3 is TGTGCCAGTAGTAACCAACAGGGGCGCCTTACCACAGATACGCAGTATTTT.

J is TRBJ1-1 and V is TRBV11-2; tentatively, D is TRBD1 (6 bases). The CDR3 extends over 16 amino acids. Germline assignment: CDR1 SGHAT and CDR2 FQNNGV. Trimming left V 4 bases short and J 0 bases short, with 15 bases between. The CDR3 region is CASSWTQGAVNTEAFF. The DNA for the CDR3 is TGTGCCAGCAGCTGGACACAGGGCGCAGTGAACACTGAAGCTTTCTTT.

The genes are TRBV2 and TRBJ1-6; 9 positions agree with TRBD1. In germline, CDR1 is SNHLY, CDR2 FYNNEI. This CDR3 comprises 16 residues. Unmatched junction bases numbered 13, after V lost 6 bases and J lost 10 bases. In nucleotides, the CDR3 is TGTGCCAGCAGACCCGAAGCCGGGACAGGGAACTCACCCCTCCACTTT. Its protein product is CASRPEAGTGNSPLHF.

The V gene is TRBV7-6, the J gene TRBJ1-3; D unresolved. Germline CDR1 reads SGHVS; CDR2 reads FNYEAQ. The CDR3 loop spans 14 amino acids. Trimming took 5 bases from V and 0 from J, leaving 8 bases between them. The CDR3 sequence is CASSPLSSGNTIYF. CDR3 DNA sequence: TGTGCCAGCAGCCCGCTGAGCTCTGGAAACACCATATATTTT. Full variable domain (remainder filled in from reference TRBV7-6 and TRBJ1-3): GAGVSQSPRYKVTKRGQDVALRCDPISGHVSLYWYRQALGQGPEFLTYFNYEAQQDKSGLPNDRFSAERPEGSISTLTIQRTEQRDSAMYRCASSPLSSGNTIYFGEGSWLTVV.

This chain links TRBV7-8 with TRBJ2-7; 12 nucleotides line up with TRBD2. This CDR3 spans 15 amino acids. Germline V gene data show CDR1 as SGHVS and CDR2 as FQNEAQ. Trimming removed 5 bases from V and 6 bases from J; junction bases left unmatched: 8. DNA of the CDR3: TGTGCCAGCAGCCCTCTGAGACTAGCGGGGGTCGAGCAGTACTTC. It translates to CASSPLRLAGVEQYF. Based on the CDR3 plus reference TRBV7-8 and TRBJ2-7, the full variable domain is GAGVSQSPRYKVAKRGQDVALRCDPISGHVSLFWYQQALGQGPEFLTYFQNEAQLDKSGLPSDRFFAERPEGSVSTLKIQRTQQEDSAVYLCASSPLRLAGVEQYFGPGTRLTVT.

CDR3 sequence reads: CASSEGGTANSPLHF. The DNA for the CDR3 is TGTGCCAGCAGTGAAGGAGGGACAGCTAATTCACCCCTCCACTTT. The chain has TRBV2 and TRBJ1-6; 7 nucleotides match TRBD1. Germline V gene sequence: CDR1 SNHLY, CDR2 FYNNEI. This CDR3 is built from 15 residues. V lost 1 base to trimming and J lost 6 bases; unmatched junction nucleotides: 3.

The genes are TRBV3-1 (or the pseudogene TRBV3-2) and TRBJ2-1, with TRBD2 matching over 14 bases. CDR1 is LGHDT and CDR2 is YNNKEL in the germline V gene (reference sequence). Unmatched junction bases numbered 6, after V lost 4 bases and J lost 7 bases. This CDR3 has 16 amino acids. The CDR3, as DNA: TGTGCCAGCAGCCCTGGGACTAGCGGGAGTGGGAATGAGCAGTTCTTC. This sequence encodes CASSPGTSGSGNEQFF.

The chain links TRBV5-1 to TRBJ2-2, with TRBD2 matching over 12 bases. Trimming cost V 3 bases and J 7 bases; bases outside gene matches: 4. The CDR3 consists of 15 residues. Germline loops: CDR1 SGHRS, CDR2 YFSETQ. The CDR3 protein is CASSSRTSGNGELFF. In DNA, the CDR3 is TGCGCCAGCAGCTCACGGACTAGCGGGAACGGGGAGCTGTTTTTT.